Presented here are 12 T cell receptor beta chains from one specimen sequenced in a study of shared clonotypes between healthy human individuals. The assay was immunoSEQ multiplex PCR, and TCRdb's table has in-frame clones only and misses some. The table records millions of clones, roughly 91% of them present only once. CD8 cells classed as naive were CD45RO-negative and positively selected for CCR7, excluding terminally differentiated effector memory CD45RA+ cells. Sequencing was done on a sample of naive CD8+ T cells from PBMCs. Source of these receptors: a young man in good health. Some clones in this sample may be carry-over from other donors' samples.

V gene TRBV7-6 combines with J gene TRBJ1-4; no clear D gene. The V gene's germline CDR1 is SGHVS and CDR2 FNYEAQ. Trimming took 3 bases from V and 3 from J, leaving 14 bases between them. The CDR3 contains 16 residues. The CDR3 nucleotides read TGTGCCAGCAGCTTTTTACGCGGCAGACCTAATGAAAAACTGTTTTTT. Encoded protein: CASSFLRGRPNEKLFF. Full variable domain (missing parts from reference TRBV7-6 and TRBJ1-4): GAGVSQSPRYKVTKRGQDVALRCDPISGHVSLYWYRQALGQGPEFLTYFNYEAQQDKSGLPNDRFSAERPEGSISTLTIQRTEQRDSAMYRCASSFLRGRPNEKLFFGSGTQLSVL.

The chain couples TRBV4-3 to TRBJ2-7, with 7 bases that match TRBD1. There are 16 residues in the CDR3. From germline, CDR1 is LGHNA and CDR2 YSLEER. The junction had 14 bases not matched to a gene; V was cut back by 5 bases and J by 4 bases. CDR3 coding DNA: TGCGCCAGCAGCGTGGACAGGTCCCGCTTGGGGTACGAGCAGTACTTC. It is translated as CASSVDRSRLGYEQYF.

The rearrangement links TRBV7-6 to TRBJ2-7; D is perhaps TRBD1 (5 bases). There are 15 residues in the CDR3. From germline, CDR1 is SGHVS and CDR2 FNYEAQ. Trimming shortened V by 0 bases and J by 3 bases, and 12 bases separated the two germline ends. This CDR3 reads CASSLALGPHYEQYF. The CDR3 region has the DNA TGTGCCAGCAGCTTAGCATTGGGGCCCCACTACGAGCAGTACTTC.

The chain uses TRBV28 and TRBJ2-3; the match to TRBD2 covers 10 bases. The CDR3 totals 16 residues. The germline V gene has CDR1 MDHEN and CDR2 SYDVKM. With 5 bases clipped from V and 5 bases from J, the junction kept 10 bases outside the gene matches. CDR3 bases: TGTGCCAGCAGTGAGGTAGAGCGGGAGGGGAAAGATACGCAGTATTTT. Protein product: CASSEVEREGKDTQYF.

The V call is TRBV2, the J call TRBJ2-2; D perhaps matches TRBD1 (5 bases). The CDR3 is made up of 15 amino acids. Trimming stripped 6 bases from V and 2 bases from J, with 13 bases between. Per germline, CDR1 SNHLY and CDR2 FYNNEI. The CDR3 loop is CASRATGPNTGELFF. The CDR3 coding sequence is TGTGCCAGCAGGGCTACAGGACCCAACACCGGGGAGCTGTTTTTT.

This clone was observed a single time. This chain connects TRBV12-5 to TRBJ2-1; TRBD2 agrees at 9 bases. This CDR3 spans 17 amino acids. The ends lost 3 bases at V and 5 bases at J; junction bases unmatched: 11. CDR1 is LGHNT and CDR2 is FRNRAP in the germline V gene. For the CDR3, the DNA is TGTGCTAGTGGTTTCAATAAGCGGGAGGACCTAAACAATGAGCAGTTCTTC. This codes for CASGFNKREDLNNEQFF.

The chain carries TRBV18 and TRBJ2-7; TRBD1 matches at 8 bases. Germline V gene sequence: CDR1 KGHSH, CDR2 LQKENI. Trimming took 0 bases from V and 3 from J; bases not matched to a gene: 4. CDR3 length: 15 amino acids. The CDR3 loop is CASSPPGQAIYEQYF. The CDR3 DNA follows: TGTGCCAGCTCACCACCGGGACAGGCGATCTACGAGCAGTACTTC.

Only a few counts were recorded for this clone. The chain carries TRBV30 and TRBJ1-4, with no clear D. Germline CDR1 GTSNPN, CDR2 SVGIG (reference sequence). Trimming left V 7 bases short and J 6 bases short, with 9 bases between. The CDR3 length is 11 residues. The CDR3 DNA reads as TGTGCCTTCAACGTTGATGAAAAACTGTTTTTT. Protein: CAFNVDEKLFF.

This chain links TRBV6-5 with TRBJ2-1, with TRBD1 identical over 9 bases. From germline, CDR1 is MNHEY and CDR2 SVGAGI. V lost 6 bases to trimming and J lost 4 bases; unmatched junction nucleotides: 7. This CDR3 comprises 15 residues. The CDR3 is CASRITGGEYNEQFF. The CDR3 DNA reads as TGTGCCAGCAGGATAACAGGGGGCGAGTACAATGAGCAGTTCTTC.

The CDR3 loop reads CASSPGQGATNEKLFF. The CDR3 nucleotides are TGCGCCAGCAGCCCAGGACAGGGGGCAACTAATGAAAAACTGTTTTTT. J is TRBJ1-4 and V is TRBV4-1; TRBD1 matches 10 bases. Germline V lookup: CDR1 MGHRA, CDR2 YSYEKL. This CDR3 is 16 amino acids long. After removal of 4 bases from V and 0 bases from J, the junction contained 2 bases not matched to a gene.

The chain has TRBV19 and TRBJ2-7, with a possible D match to TRBD1 (6 bases). V shed 4 bases and J shed 6 bases, with 19 bases lying between them. Looked up from germline, CDR1 is LNHDA and CDR2 is SQIVND (reference sequence). CDR3 length: 15 amino acids. The CDR3 loop reads CASSRDTSLGREQYF. CDR3 DNA: TGTGCCAGTAGTAGGGACACCTCCTTGGGGCGCGAGCAGTACTTC. The full variable domain, rest sourced from reference TRBV19 and TRBJ2-7, is DGGITQSPKYLFRKEGQNVTLSCEQNLNHDAMYWYRQDPGQGLRLIYYSQIVNDFQKGDIAEGYSVSREKKESFPLTVTSAQKNPTAFYLCASSRDTSLGREQYFGPGTRLTVT.

This rearrangement joins TRBV7-9 to TRBJ1-2, with D tentatively TRBD1 (6 bases). Trimming shortened V by 4 bases and J by 2 bases, and 23 bases separated the two germline ends. Germline loops: CDR1 SEHNR, CDR2 FQNEAQ (reference sequence). The CDR3 has 18 residues. The CDR3 is CASSSPVGAERPNYGYTF. The CDR3 DNA is TGTGCCAGCAGCTCCCCTGTGGGGGCTGAACGACCCAACTATGGCTACACCTTC. The full variable domain, in which reference TRBV7-9 and TRBJ1-2 provide the parts outside the CDR3, is DTGVSQNPRHKITKRGQNVTFRCDPISEHNRLYWYRQTLGQGPEFLTYFQNEAQLEKSRLLSDRFSAERPKGSFSTLEIQRTEQGDSAMYLCASSSPVGAERPNYGYTFGSGTRLTVV.